Below, one TCR beta chain is given with its context. The antigen is undetermined. This sample was included in a study of cytomegalovirus exposure and HLA in healthy donors. V was shortened by 6 bases and J by 2 bases, with 10 bases between the two germline ends. The CDR3 runs 13 residues. Per the germline V gene, CDR1 is MNHEY and CDR2 is SVGAGI. 13 Jbeta primers and 60 Vbeta primers were used for the PCR. The assay was immunoSEQ multiplex PCR, and TCRdb's table has in-frame clones only and misses some. The sample includes about 180,000 clones, about 80% of them seen just once. Broader study findings: Per a prior analysis, the majority of TCR beta V segments were productive roughly 87% or roughly 30% of the time. The likely explanation for a cluster of highly shared sequence variants was sequencing artifact. Analysis was performed later, and it showed HLA-associated TCR beta chains to be more clonally expanded than equally common others. Presence/absence analyses took donor sequencing depth as roughly uniform.

The sequenced material came from PBMCs. The chain is built from TRBV6-5 and TRBJ2-5; weak D call: TRBD1 (6 bases). The sequence was obtained from a woman in her thirties in good health and CMV-seronegative. The CDR3 loop is CASRPTGQETQYF. The CDR3 nucleotides read TGTGCCAGCAGACCCACAGGGCAAGAGACCCAGTACTTC.